This T cell receptor beta chain comes out of a study of T cell repertoires in cytomegalovirus infection. Overall study context: Public signatures in TCR beta pointed to CMV infection and matching HLA type. Study-level results: The ex vivo response showed dominance by HLA-C-restricted CMV-specific TCR beta clonotypes. Adding up the frequency of public TCR beta families identified people who carried CMV plus the relevant HLA.

Each CDR3 protein gets one entry after TCRdb re-called the reads with MiXCR. The table shows nearly 450,000 distinct CDR3 sequences, with roughly a third occurring only once. This CDR3 has 15 residues. Germline CDR1 SGHTA, CDR2 FQGNSA. Trimming pared 5 bases from V and 6 bases from J, leaving 16 bases between. This clonotype was recorded at least ten times. Antigen unknown. V is TRBV7-2 and J is TRBJ2-2; TRBD2 might be the D (5 bases). This clonotype originated in a human donor in good health (CMV status not recorded). Some clones in this sample may be carry-over from other donors' samples. Specimen: PBMCs. The CDR3 spells CASSPAAGWSGELFF. The CDR3 DNA follows: TGTGCCAGCAGCCCCGCGGCGGGTTGGTCCGGGGAGCTGTTTTTT. The full variable domain, its missing parts supplied by reference TRBV7-2 and TRBJ2-2, is GAGVSQSPSNKVTEKGKDVELRCDPISGHTALYWYRQSLGQGLEFLIYFQGNSAPDKSGLPSDRFSAERTGGSVSTLTIQRTQQEDSAVYLCASSPAAGWSGELFFGEGSRLTVL.